This T cell receptor beta chain was obtained from a study of CD8 T cells in ankylosing spondylitis. In this sample, this clonotype turned up many times. TCRdb reanalysed the 5' RACE reads using MiXCR and keeps one entry per CDR3 protein. The table has roughly 97,000 distinct CDR3 sequences, over 6.5% seen once. The sample was blood, either unsorted or a sorted T cell fraction (not recorded which). The TCR was taken from a male donor with ankylosing spondylitis or in good health (not recorded which).

CDR3 region: CASSPGFLAGGLDEQFF. DNA for the CDR3: TGCGCCAGCAGCCCAGGGTTTCTAGCGGGAGGATTAGATGAGCAGTTCTTC. The chain joins TRBV5-1 to TRBJ2-1, with 11 bases that match TRBD2. Germline CDR1 SGHRS, CDR2 YFSETQ. J gave up 8 bases and V 4 bases, and 14 bases lay outside the gene matches. The CDR3 runs 17 residues.